These 4 T cell receptor beta chains originate from one sample sequenced in a study of blood T cells in healthy people across ages. A sample-barcoded 5' primer and a J-beta primer mix were used in a second PCR of about 7 to 12 cycles. TCRdb re-called the 5' RACE reads with MiXCR, one entry per CDR3 protein. The sample gives 700,000 or so distinct CDR3 sequences, 22% of which show up once; about 22% is in the top ten. Source material: blood. All receptors derive from a man aged 70-80 years in good health.

V and J are TRBV27 and TRBJ2-5; D unresolved. V shed 7 bases and J shed 5 bases, with 11 bases lying between them. Germline V gene lookup returns CDR1 MNHEY and CDR2 SMNVEV (reference sequence). The CDR3 covers 12 residues. Here the CDR3 DNA reads TGTGCCAGCATGCGAGGCCCTGAGACCCAGTACTTC. This translates into CASMRGPETQYF.

V gene TRBV25-1 combines with J gene TRBJ2-2, with TRBD2 matching over 10 bases. The length of the CDR3 is 18 residues. The trim removed 4 bases at V and 1 base at J, leaving 9 bases unmatched. The V gene's germline CDR1 is MGHDK and CDR2 SYGVNS. This chain's CDR3 is CASSGRTSGEKNTGELFF. CDR3 sequence (DNA): TGTGCCAGCAGTGGTAGGACTAGCGGAGAAAAGAACACCGGGGAGCTGTTTTTT. Complete variable domain (other parts from reference TRBV25-1 and TRBJ2-2): EADIYQTPRYLVIGTGKKITLECSQTMGHDKMYWYQQDPGMELHLIHYSYGVNSTEKGDLSSESTVSRIRTEHFPLTLESARPSHTSQYLCASSGRTSGEKNTGELFFGEGSRLTVL.

Only a few counts were recorded for this clonotype. This chain links TRBV4-1 with TRBJ1-6; 7 positions match TRBD1. In germline, CDR1 is MGHRA, CDR2 YSYEKL. The CDR3 loop spans 15 amino acids. J gave up 6 bases and V 0 bases, and 2 bases lay outside the gene matches. The CDR3 DNA follows: TGCGCCAGCAGCCAAGAGTGGGACAGTAATTCACCCCTCCACTTT. Its translation is CASSQEWDSNSPLHF.

The sample holds one count of this clonotype. The junction does not match germline at one end; this may be a read error. V gene TRBV5-1 combines with J gene TRBJ1-1; 7 nucleotides match TRBD1. Looked up from germline, CDR1 is SGHRS and CDR2 is YFSETQ. CDR3 length: 16 amino acids. In DNA, the CDR3 is TGCGCCAGCAGCTTGGCCCGCCGACAGGGAAGCGCTGAAGCTTGCTTT. It translates to CASSLARRQGSAEACF.